One sample yielded the 8 T cell receptor beta chains listed below, sequenced in a study of cytomegalovirus exposure and HLA in healthy donors. PCR employed 60 Vbeta and 13 Jbeta primers. Data came from immunoSEQ multiplex PCR; TCRdb stores just in-frame clones and leaves some out. The sample contains some 200,000 clones, 70% to 80% of which appear only once. What was sequenced was PBMCs. Source of these receptors: a woman aged 55-69 years in good health and CMV-seropositive.

The chain has TRBV9 and TRBJ2-1, with TRBD1 identical over 7 bases. With 4 bases clipped from V and 0 bases from J, the junction kept 4 bases outside the gene matches. The CDR3 contains 15 residues. CDR1 is SGDLS, CDR2 YYNGEE, per germline. The CDR3 reads CASSFRQGSYNEQFF. The CDR3 DNA reads TGTGCCAGCAGCTTCCGACAGGGCTCCTACAATGAGCAGTTCTTC. The full variable domain, in which reference TRBV9 and TRBJ2-1 provide the parts outside the CDR3, is DSGVTQTPKHLITATGQRVTLRCSPRSGDLSVYWYQQSLDQGLQFLIQYYNGEERAKGNILERFSAQQFPDLHSELNLSSLELGDSALYFCASSFRQGSYNEQFFGPGTRLTVL.

The chain links TRBV28 to TRBJ2-1, with D possibly matching TRBD1 (6 bases). This CDR3 comprises 15 residues. Trimming took 6 bases from V and 4 from J, leaving 16 bases between them. Germline CDR1 MDHEN, CDR2 SYDVKM. The CDR3 DNA is TGTGCCAGCAGGACGCACAGGGTACTATACAATGAGCAGTTCTTC. This sequence encodes CASRTHRVLYNEQFF.

The V and J genes are TRBV9 and TRBJ1-1; maybe TRBD1 (6 bases). The germline V gene encodes CDR1 SGDLS and CDR2 YYNGEE. V gave up 3 bases and J gave up 3 bases, with 15 bases separating them. This CDR3 region has 15 residues. The CDR3 DNA reads as TGTGCCAGCAGCGCACAACGGGGGGCCTACACTGAAGCTTTCTTT. This gives the protein CASSAQRGAYTEAFF. Drawing the rest from reference TRBV9 and TRBJ1-1, the complete variable domain is DSGVTQTPKHLITATGQRVTLRCSPRSGDLSVYWYQQSLDQGLQFLIQYYNGEERAKGNILERFSAQQFPDLHSELNLSSLELGDSALYFCASSAQRGAYTEAFFGQGTRLTVV.

This clone was seen a single time. This rearrangement joins TRBV27 to TRBJ2-7, with TRBD1 matching over 8 bases. Germline V gene sequence: CDR1 MNHEY, CDR2 SMNVEV (reference sequence). J gave up 3 bases and V 2 bases, and 3 bases lay outside the gene matches. The CDR3 has 14 residues. CDR3 sequence (DNA): TGTGCCAGCAGTTTACAGGGGGCGCGCTACGAGCAGTACTTC. Its translation is CASSLQGARYEQYF.

The chain has TRBV5-1 and TRBJ1-4; D is unresolved. Looked up from germline, CDR1 is SGHRS and CDR2 is YFSETQ. The CDR3 has 14 residues. Trimming left V 4 bases short and J 5 bases short, with 12 bases between. CDR3 DNA: TGCGCCAGCAGCCGGGAGGCAGGAAATGAAAAACTGTTTTTT. Amino acids: CASSREAGNEKLFF.

The chain links TRBV7-2 to TRBJ2-7; D gene ambiguous. Germline CDR1 SGHTA, CDR2 FQGNSA. Trimming cost V 4 bases and J 6 bases, with 7 bases left between them. The CDR3 runs to 11 residues. In DNA form, the CDR3 reads TGTGCCAGCAGCTACAGCACCGAGCAGTACTTC. Encoded protein: CASSYSTEQYF.

The V call is TRBV4-3, the J call TRBJ1-2; the match to TRBD1 covers 10 bases. CDR1 is LGHNA and CDR2 is YSLEER in the germline V gene. The CDR3 totals 15 residues. The V segment lost 3 bases and the J segment 3 bases; nucleotides outside the gene matches: 4. The CDR3 DNA follows: TGCGCCAGCAGCCAGGGACAGGGGTCATACTATGGCTACACCTTC. Its protein product is CASSQGQGSYYGYTF.

The sample holds a few counts of this clone. The chain has TRBV19 and TRBJ2-3; TRBD2 matches at 11 bases. CDR1 and CDR2 from the germline V gene are LNHDA and SQIVND (reference sequence). CDR3 length: 17 amino acids. Trimming cost V 5 bases and J 5 bases; bases outside gene matches: 12. CDR3 region: CASSDSLLAGAVDTQYF. The CDR3 region has the DNA TGTGCCAGTAGTGACTCGTTACTAGCGGGAGCGGTAGATACGCAGTATTTT.